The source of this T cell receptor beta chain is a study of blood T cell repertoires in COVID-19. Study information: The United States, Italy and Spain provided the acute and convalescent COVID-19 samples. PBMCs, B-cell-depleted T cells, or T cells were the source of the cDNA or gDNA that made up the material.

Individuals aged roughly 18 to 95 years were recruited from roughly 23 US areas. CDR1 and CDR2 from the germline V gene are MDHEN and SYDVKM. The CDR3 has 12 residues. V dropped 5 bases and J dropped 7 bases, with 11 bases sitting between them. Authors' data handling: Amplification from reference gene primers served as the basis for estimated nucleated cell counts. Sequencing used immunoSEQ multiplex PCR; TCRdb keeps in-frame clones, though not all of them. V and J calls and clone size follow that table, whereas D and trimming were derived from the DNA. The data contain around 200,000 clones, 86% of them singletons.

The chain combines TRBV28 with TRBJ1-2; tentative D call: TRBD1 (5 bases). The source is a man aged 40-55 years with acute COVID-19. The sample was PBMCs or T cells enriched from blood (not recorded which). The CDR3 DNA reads TGTGCCAGCAGTCCCCCCGGGGGTGGCTACACCTTC. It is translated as CASSPPGGGYTF.